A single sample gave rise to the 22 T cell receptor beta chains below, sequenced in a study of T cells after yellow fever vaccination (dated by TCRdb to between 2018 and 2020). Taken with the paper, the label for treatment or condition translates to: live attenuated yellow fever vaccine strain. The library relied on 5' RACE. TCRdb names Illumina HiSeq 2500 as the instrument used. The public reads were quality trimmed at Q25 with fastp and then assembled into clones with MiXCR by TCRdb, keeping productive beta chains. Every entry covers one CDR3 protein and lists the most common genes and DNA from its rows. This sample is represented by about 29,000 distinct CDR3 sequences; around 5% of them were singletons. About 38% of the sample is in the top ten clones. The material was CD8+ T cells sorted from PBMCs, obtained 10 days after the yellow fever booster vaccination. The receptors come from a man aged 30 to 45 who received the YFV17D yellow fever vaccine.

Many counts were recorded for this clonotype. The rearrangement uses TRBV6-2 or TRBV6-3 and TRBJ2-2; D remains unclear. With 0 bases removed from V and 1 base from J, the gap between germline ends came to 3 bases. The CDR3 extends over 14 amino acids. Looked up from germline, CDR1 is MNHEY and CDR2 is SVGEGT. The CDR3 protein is CASSYSRNTGELFF. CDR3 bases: TGTGCCAGCAGTTACTCCAGGAACACCGGGGAGCTGTTTTTT.

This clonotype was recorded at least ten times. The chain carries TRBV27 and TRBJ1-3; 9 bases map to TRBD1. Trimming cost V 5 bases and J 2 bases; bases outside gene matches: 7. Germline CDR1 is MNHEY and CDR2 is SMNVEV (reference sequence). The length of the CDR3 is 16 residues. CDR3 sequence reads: CASSPGTGRAGNTIYF. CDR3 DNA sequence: TGTGCCAGCAGTCCCGGGACAGGGAGAGCTGGAAACACCATATATTTT.

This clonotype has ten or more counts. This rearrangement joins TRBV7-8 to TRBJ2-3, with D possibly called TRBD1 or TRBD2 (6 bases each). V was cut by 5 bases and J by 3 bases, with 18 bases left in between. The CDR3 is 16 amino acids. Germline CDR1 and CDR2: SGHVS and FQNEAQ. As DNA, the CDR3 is TGTGCCAGCAGCGACGGGGGCAGCGTTGTAACAGATACGCAGTATTTT. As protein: CASSDGGSVVTDTQYF.

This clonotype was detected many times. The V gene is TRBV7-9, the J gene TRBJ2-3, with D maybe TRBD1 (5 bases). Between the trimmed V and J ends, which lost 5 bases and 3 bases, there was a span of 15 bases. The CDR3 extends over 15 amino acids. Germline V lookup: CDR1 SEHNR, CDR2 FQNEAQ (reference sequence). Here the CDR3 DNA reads TGTGCCAGCAGCCCTCCTGTAGGGGATACAGATACGCAGTATTTT. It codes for CASSPPVGDTDTQYF.

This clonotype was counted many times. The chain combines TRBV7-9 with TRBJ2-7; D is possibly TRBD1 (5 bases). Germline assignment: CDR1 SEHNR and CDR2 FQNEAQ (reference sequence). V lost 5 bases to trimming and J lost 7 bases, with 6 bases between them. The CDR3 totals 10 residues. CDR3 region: CASSPGEQYF. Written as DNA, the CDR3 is TGTGCCAGCAGCCCAGGGGAGCAGTACTTC. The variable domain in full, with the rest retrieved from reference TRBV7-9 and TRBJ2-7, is DTGVSQNPRHKITKRGQNVTFRCDPISEHNRLYWYRQTLGQGPEFLTYFQNEAQLEKSRLLSDRFSAERPKGSFSTLEIQRTEQGDSAMYLCASSPGEQYFGPGTRLTVT.

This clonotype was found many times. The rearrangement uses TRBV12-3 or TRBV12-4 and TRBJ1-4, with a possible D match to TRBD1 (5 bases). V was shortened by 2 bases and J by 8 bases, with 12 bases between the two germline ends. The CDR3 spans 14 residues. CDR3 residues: CASSLLAGEEKLFF. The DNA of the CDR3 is TGTGCCAGCAGTTTATTGGCGGGGGAGGAAAAACTGTTTTTT.

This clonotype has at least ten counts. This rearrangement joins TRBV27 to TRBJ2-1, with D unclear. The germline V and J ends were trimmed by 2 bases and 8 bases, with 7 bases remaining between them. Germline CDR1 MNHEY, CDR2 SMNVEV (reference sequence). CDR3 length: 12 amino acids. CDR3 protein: CASSLGGDEQFF. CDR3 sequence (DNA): TGTGCCAGCAGTTTAGGTGGGGATGAGCAGTTCTTC.

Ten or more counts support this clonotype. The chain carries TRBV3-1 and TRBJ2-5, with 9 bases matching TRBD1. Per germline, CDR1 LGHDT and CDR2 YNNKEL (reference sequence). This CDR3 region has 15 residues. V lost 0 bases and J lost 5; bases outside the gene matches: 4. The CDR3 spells CASSQDGTGTETQYF. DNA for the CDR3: TGTGCCAGCAGCCAAGACGGGACAGGGACGGAGACCCAGTACTTC.

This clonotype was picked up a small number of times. CDR3 in DNA: TGCAGTGCCCCCGCCCTCAGCAGTCCCTACGAGCAGTACTTC. Its protein product is CSAPALSSPYEQYF. The chain combines TRBV20-1 with TRBJ2-7; no reliable D call. The V end lost 6 bases, the J end lost 2 bases, and 17 bases lay between the germline ends. This CDR3 region has 14 residues. Looked up from germline, CDR1 is DFQATT and CDR2 is SNEGSKA (reference sequence).

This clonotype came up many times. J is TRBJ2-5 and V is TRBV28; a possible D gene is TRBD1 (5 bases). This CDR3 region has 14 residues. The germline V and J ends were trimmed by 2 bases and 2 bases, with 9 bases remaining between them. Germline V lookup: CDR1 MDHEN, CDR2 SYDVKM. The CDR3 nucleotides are TGTGCCAGCAGTTTAAGGCAGGGTCAAGAGACCCAGTACTTC. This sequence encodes CASSLRQGQETQYF.

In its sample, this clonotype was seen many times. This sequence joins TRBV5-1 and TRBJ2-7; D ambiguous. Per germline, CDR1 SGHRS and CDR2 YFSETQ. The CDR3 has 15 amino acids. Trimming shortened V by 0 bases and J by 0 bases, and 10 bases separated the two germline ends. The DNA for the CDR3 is TGCGCCAGCAGCTTGGGGACCCAGAGCTCCTACGAGCAGTACTTC. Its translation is CASSLGTQSSYEQYF.

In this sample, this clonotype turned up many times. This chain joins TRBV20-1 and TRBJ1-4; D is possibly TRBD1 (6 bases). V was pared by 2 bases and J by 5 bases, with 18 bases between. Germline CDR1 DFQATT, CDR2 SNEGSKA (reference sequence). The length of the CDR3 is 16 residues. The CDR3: CSARNRYRVPNEKLFF. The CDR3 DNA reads TGCAGTGCTAGAAACCGATACAGGGTCCCAAATGAAAAACTGTTTTTT.

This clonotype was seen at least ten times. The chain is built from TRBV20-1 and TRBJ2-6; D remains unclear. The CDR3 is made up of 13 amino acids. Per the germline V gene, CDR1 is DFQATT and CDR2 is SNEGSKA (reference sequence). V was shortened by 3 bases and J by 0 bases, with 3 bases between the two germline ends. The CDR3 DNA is TGCAGTGCTAGCGACTCTGGGGCCAACGTCCTGACTTTC. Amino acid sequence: CSASDSGANVLTF.

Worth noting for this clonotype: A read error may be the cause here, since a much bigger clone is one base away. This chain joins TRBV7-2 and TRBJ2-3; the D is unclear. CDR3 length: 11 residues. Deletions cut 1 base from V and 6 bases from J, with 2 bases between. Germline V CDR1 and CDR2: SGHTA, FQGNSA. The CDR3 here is CASSLDDTQYF. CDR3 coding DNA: TGTGCCAGCAGCTTAGACGATACGCAGTATTTT. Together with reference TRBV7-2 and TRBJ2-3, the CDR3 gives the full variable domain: GAGVSQSPSNKVTEKGKDVELRCDPISGHTALYWYRQSLGQGLEFLIYFQGNSAPDKSGLPSDRFSAERTGGSVSTLTIQRTQQEDSAVYLCASSLDDTQYFGPGTRLTVL.

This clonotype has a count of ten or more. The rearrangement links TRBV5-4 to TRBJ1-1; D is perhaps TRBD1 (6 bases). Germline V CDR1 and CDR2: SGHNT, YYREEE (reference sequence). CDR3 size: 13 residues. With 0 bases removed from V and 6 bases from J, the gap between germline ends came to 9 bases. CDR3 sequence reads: CASSLDRAAEAFF. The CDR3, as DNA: TGTGCCAGCAGCTTGGACAGGGCGGCTGAAGCTTTCTTT.

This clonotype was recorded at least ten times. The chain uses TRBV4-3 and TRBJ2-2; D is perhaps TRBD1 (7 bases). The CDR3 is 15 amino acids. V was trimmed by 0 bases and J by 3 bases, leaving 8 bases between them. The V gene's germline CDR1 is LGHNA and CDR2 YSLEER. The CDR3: CASSQDRGDTGELFF. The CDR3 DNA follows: TGCGCCAGCAGCCAAGACAGGGGGGACACCGGGGAGCTGTTTTTT.

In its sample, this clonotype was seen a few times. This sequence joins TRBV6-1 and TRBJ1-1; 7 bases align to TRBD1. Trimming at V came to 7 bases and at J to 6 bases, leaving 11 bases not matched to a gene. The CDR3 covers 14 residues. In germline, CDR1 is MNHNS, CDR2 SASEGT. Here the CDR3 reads CASIPTGRGAEAFF. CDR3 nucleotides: TGTGCCAGCATCCCGACAGGGCGGGGGGCTGAAGCTTTCTTT.

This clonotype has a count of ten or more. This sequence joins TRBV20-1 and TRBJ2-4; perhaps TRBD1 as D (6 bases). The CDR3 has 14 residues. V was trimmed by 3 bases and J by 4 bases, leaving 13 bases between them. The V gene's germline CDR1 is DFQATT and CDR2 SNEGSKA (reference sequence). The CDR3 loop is CSASLLDRKNIQYF. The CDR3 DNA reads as TGCAGTGCTAGCCTATTGGACAGAAAAAACATTCAGTACTTC.

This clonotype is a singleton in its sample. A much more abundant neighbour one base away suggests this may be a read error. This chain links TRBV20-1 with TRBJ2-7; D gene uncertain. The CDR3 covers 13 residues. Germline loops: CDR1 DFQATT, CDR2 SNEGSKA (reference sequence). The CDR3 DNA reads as TGCATTGCTAGACCCGTTACAATCTACGAGCAGTACTTC. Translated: CIARPVTIYEQYF.

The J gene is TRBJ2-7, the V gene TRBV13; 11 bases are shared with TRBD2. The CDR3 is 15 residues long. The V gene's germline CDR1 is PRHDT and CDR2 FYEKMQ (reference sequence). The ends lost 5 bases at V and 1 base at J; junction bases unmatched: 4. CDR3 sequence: CASSERLAGSYEQYF. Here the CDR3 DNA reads TGTGCCAGCAGCGAGAGACTAGCGGGATCCTACGAGCAGTACTTC.

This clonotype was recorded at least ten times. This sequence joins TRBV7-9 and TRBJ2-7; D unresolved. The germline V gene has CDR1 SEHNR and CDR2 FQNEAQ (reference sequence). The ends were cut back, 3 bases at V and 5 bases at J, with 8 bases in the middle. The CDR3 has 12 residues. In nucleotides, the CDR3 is TGTGCCAGCAGCTTGAACTCGGACGAGCAGTACTTC. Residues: CASSLNSDEQYF.

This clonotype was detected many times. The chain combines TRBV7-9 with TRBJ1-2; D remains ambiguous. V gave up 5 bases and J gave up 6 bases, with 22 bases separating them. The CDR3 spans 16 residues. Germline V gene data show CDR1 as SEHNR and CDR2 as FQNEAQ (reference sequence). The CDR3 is CASSPQTGPLVHGYTF. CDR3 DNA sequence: TGTGCCAGCAGCCCGCAAACCGGACCCCTGGTTCATGGCTACACCTTC.